These 6 T cell receptor beta chains were all obtained from the same sample, sequenced in a study of PD-L1 blockade in urothelial cancer. Repertoires were generated with immunoSEQ multiplex PCR, while TCRdb's copy carries only in-frame clones and drops some. The repertoire consists of about 81,000 clones, with more than 85% occurring once and the leading ten covering 7.5% to 10%. Sequenced here: PBMCs, sampled around atezolizumab (anti-PD-L1) treatment. The receptor source for this set is a man aged 55 to 70 with urothelial cancer.

This clone was observed a single time. The chain joins TRBV5-1 to TRBJ2-5; D unclear. CDR1 and CDR2 from the germline V gene are SGHRS and YFSETQ. The CDR3 is 15 amino acids. Trimming cost V 4 bases and J 1 base, with 14 bases left between them. CDR3 residues: CASSPMQSAQETQYF. CDR3 DNA sequence: TGCGCCAGCAGCCCGATGCAAAGCGCCCAAGAGACCCAGTACTTC. The full variable domain, completed using reference TRBV5-1 and TRBJ2-5, is KAGVTQTPRYLIKTRGQQVTLSCSPISGHRSVSWYQQTPGQGLQFLFEYFSETQRNKGNFPGRFSGRQFSNSRSEMNVSTLELGDSALYLCASSPMQSAQETQYFGPGTRLLVL.

CDR3 coding DNA: TGTGCCAGCAGCGTAGGGGGGGGTCCCTATGGCTACACCTTC. This sequence encodes CASSVGGGPYGYTF. J is TRBJ1-2 and V is TRBV9; tentative D call: TRBD1 (5 bases). Trimming shortened V by 0 bases and J by 4 bases, and 10 bases separated the two germline ends. The CDR3 is made up of 14 amino acids. Germline V gene data show CDR1 as SGDLS and CDR2 as YYNGEE.

This clone was picked up a small number of times. The chain uses TRBV7-6 and TRBJ2-3; 11 bases are a match to TRBD2. CDR1 and CDR2 from the germline V gene are SGHVS and FNYEAQ. After removal of 1 base from V and 0 bases from J, the junction contained 0 bases not matched to a gene. The CDR3 has 16 residues. CDR3 DNA sequence: TGTGCCAGCAGCTTAGGACTAGCGGGAAGCACAGATACGCAGTATTTT. This gives the protein CASSLGLAGSTDTQYF.

The chain carries TRBV4-3 and TRBJ1-4; D is unresolved. Per the germline V gene, CDR1 is LGHNA and CDR2 is YSLEER. This CDR3 comprises 15 residues. Between the trimmed V and J ends, which lost 3 bases and 3 bases, there was a span of 11 bases. The CDR3 DNA is TGCGCCAGCAGCCAGTTACAGACCGCTAATGAAAAACTGTTTTTT. This sequence encodes CASSQLQTANEKLFF.

CDR3 loop: CASSNRAANYGYTF. The CDR3 DNA is TGTGCCAGCAGTAACAGGGCAGCTAACTATGGCTACACCTTC. V is TRBV6-6 and J is TRBJ1-2; D possibly corresponds to TRBD1 (6 bases). The CDR3 is 14 amino acids. The ends were cut back, 5 bases at V and 0 bases at J, with 10 bases in the middle. Germline assignment: CDR1 MNHNY and CDR2 SVGAGI (reference sequence).

The V gene is TRBV19, the J gene TRBJ1-2; TRBD1 might be the D (6 bases). The CDR3 contains 15 residues. The V gene lost 4 bases and the J gene lost 0 bases, with 12 bases spanning the gap. Germline values: CDR1 LNHDA, CDR2 SQIVND (reference sequence). The CDR3 region is CASSRGQPTNYGYTF. The DNA for the CDR3 is TGTGCCAGTAGTAGGGGACAACCCACTAACTATGGCTACACCTTC. Looking up the rest from reference TRBV19 and TRBJ1-2 gives the full variable domain: DGGITQSPKYLFRKEGQNVTLSCEQNLNHDAMYWYRQDPGQGLRLIYYSQIVNDFQKGDIAEGYSVSREKKESFPLTVTSAQKNPTAFYLCASSRGQPTNYGYTFGSGTRLTVV.